These 9 T cell receptor beta chains were all obtained from the same sample, sequenced in a study of T cell clonotyping in hematopoietic cell transplantation. Using immunoSEQ multiplex PCR, the repertoire was profiled, and TCRdb retains in-frame clones only, with some absent. Of 9,500 to 15,000 clones detected, nearly 90% appear once; the ten largest clones hold around 3.9%. Sequencing was done on a sample of peripheral blood mononuclear cells. These receptors all come from a human donor who either received an allogeneic hematopoietic cell transplant for a myeloid malignancy or was a related donor (not recorded which). Some clones in this sample may be carry-over from other donors' samples.

This chain joins TRBV11-1 and TRBJ2-6, with D unclear. This CDR3 has 16 residues. The V end was cut by 2 bases, the J end by 0 bases, with 8 bases between. CDR1 is SGHAT and CDR2 is FQDESV in the germline V gene (reference sequence). For the CDR3, the DNA is TGTGCCAGCAGCTTAACGGAAAACTCTGGGGCCAACGTCCTGACTTTC. Its protein is CASSLTENSGANVLTF.

This chain connects TRBV27 to TRBJ2-5, with 9 bases lining up with TRBD1. Germline V gene lookup returns CDR1 MNHEY and CDR2 SMNVEV (reference sequence). Unmatched junction bases numbered 9, after V lost 5 bases and J lost 2 bases. There are 16 residues in the CDR3. The CDR3 DNA sequence: TGTGCCAGCAGTCGACGCGACAGGGGGTTTCAAGAGACCCAGTACTTC. Protein: CASSRRDRGFQETQYF.

This sequence joins TRBV4-3 and TRBJ2-2, with 9 bases that match TRBD2. CDR3 length: 18 amino acids. J was trimmed by 2 bases and V by 0 bases; bases with no gene match: 7. Germline V gene sequence: CDR1 LGHNA, CDR2 YSLEER. The chain's CDR3 is CASSQDLGSGGNTGELFF. In DNA form, the CDR3 reads TGCGCCAGCAGCCAAGATCTGGGTAGCGGGGGAAACACCGGGGAGCTGTTTTTT.

This clone was observed a handful of times. The rearrangement links TRBV6-1 to TRBJ1-3; D is perhaps TRBD1 (6 bases). The V end lost 2 bases, the J end lost 4 bases, and 12 bases lay between the germline ends. From germline, CDR1 is MNHNS and CDR2 SASEGT. The CDR3 is made up of 15 amino acids. The CDR3 DNA reads TGTGCCAGCAGTGAACAGGGGCGCGGGGGAAACACCATATATTTT. It yields the protein CASSEQGRGGNTIYF.

About this clone: Other DNA sequences in the same sample also yield this CDR3. The V call is TRBV20-1, the J call TRBJ2-5; TRBD1 aligns across 7 bases. Trimming took 5 bases from V and 5 from J; bases not matched to a gene: 2. Per germline, CDR1 DFQATT and CDR2 SNEGSKA (reference sequence). The CDR3 has 11 amino acids. CDR3 DNA: TGCAGTGCTTGGACAGGCGAGACCCAGTACTTC. Protein product: CSAWTGETQYF.

This chain joins TRBV9 and TRBJ2-1; the match to TRBD2 covers 10 bases. CDR1 is SGDLS, CDR2 YYNGEE, per germline. V shed 4 bases and J 6 bases; nucleotides not matched to a gene: 4. The CDR3 sequence is 14 residues long. CDR3 loop: CASSFRLAGNEQFF. The CDR3 nucleotides read TGTGCCAGCAGCTTCCGACTAGCGGGCAATGAGCAGTTCTTC.

CDR3 bases: TGTGCCAGCAGCATTCAGTCCGGGACCGCTGAAGCTTTCTTT. The encoded protein is CASSIQSGTAEAFF. V and J are TRBV9 and TRBJ1-1, with D perhaps TRBD1 (5 bases). This CDR3 region has 14 residues. Germline assignment: CDR1 SGDLS and CDR2 YYNGEE. Trimming took 4 bases from V and 6 from J, leaving 16 bases between them.

This chain joins TRBV15 and TRBJ1-3; 7 nucleotides match TRBD1. Germline CDR1 and CDR2: LNHNV and YYDKDF (reference sequence). The CDR3 runs 14 residues. The J segment lost 5 bases and the V segment lost 5 bases, leaving 6 bases of the junction unmatched. The CDR3 sequence is CATSGGTARNTIYF. CDR3 nucleotide sequence: TGTGCCACCAGCGGGGGGACAGCTAGAAACACCATATATTTT.

The chain has TRBV6-5 and TRBJ2-2; perhaps TRBD1 as D (6 bases). Germline CDR1 and CDR2: MNHEY and SVGAGI. This CDR3 has 14 amino acids. V lost 8 bases, J lost 0 bases, and 10 bases lay in between. CDR3 DNA: TGTGCCAGCGGATGGACAGCGAACACCGGGGAGCTGTTTTTT. Its translation is CASGWTANTGELFF.